This T cell receptor (beta chain) was recovered during a study of graft-versus-host responses after intestinal transplantation. This clone was detected only a few times. Its target is not known. Clones were sequenced by immunoSEQ multiplex PCR, and TCRdb holds only the in-frame ones, with some missing. The sample lists approximately 58,000 clones, roughly 90% occurring once. The CDR3 extends over 14 amino acids. Germline V gene sequence: CDR1 SGHDT, CDR2 YYEEEE. V lost 3 bases to trimming and J lost 0 bases, with 10 bases between them. Study results and limitations: GvH clones surfaced in recipient marrow, some emerging earlier in ileum or blood. Patients with graft-donor T cell macrochimerism had high graft-versus-host to host-versus-graft clonal ratios in allografts.

Source: PBMCs, taken 26 days after transplant. The clonotype comes from a human patient who received an intestinal transplant, so some T cells may come from the graft donor. The chain uses TRBV5-6 and TRBJ2-7, with D hard to call. The CDR3 here is CASSCDSFSYEQYF. DNA of the CDR3: TGTGCCAGCAGCTGTGACTCTTTCTCCTACGAGCAGTACTTC.